Sequencing of this T cell receptor beta chain was carried out in a study of blood T cell repertoires in COVID-19. Looking at the study overall: Material from acute and convalescent COVID-19 was sourced from the United States, Italy and Spain. PBMCs, B-cell-depleted T cells, or T cells provided the cDNA or gDNA that made up the material.

Trimming cost V 8 bases and J 1 base, with 20 bases left between them. The CDR3 covers 16 residues. CDR1 and CDR2 from the germline V gene are MDHEN and SYDVKM. Authors' processing steps: Reference gene primers were amplified, and this amplification served to estimate nucleated cell counts. Assay used: immunoSEQ multiplex PCR; TCRdb lists only in-frame clones, some missing. The V and J calls and clone size come from that table; D and trimming were worked out from the DNA. The sample holds some 150,000 clones, around four fifths seen once. The sequence derives from a man aged 65-85 years with acute or convalescent COVID-19. The chain uses TRBV28 and TRBJ1-2; D possibly corresponds to TRBD1 (5 bases). The material sequenced was peripheral blood. The CDR3 DNA sequence: TGTGCCAGCTCGCTCCCCAGGGTGTGGGTTAACTATGGCTACACCTTC. This encodes CASSLPRVWVNYGYTF.